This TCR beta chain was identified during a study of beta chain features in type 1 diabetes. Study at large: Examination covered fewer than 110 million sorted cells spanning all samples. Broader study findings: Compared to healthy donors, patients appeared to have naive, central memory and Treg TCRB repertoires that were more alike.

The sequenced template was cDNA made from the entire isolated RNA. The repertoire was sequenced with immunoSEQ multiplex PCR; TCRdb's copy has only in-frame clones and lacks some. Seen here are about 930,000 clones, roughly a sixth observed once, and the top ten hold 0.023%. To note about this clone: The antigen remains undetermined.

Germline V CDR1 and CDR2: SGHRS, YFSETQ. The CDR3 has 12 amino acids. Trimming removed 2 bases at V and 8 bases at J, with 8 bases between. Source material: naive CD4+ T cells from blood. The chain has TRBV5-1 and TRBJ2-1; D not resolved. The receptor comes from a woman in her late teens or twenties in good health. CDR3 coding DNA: TGCGCCAGCAGCTTTCTCACCGATGAGCAGTTCTTC. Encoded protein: CASSFLTDEQFF.